Shown below are 20 T cell receptor beta chains from a single sample sequenced in a study of blood T cell repertoires in COVID-19. The protocol was immunoSEQ multiplex PCR, while the TCRdb copy is restricted to in-frame clones and leaves out a portion. Of a few hundred thousand clones listed, roughly 87% are singletons. The sequenced sample consisted of PBMCs or T cells enriched from blood (not recorded which). Source of these receptors: a woman in her thirties who had recovered from COVID-19.

V usage is TRBV27 and J usage is TRBJ1-1; D gene ambiguous. Germline loops: CDR1 MNHEY, CDR2 SMNVEV (reference sequence). V lost 2 bases and J lost 6, with 10 bases in between. The CDR3 is 13 amino acids. The CDR3 region has the DNA TGTGCCAGCAGTTTAAAAGGGAGTGCTGAAGCTTTCTTT. Residues: CASSLKGSAEAFF.

This clone was seen just once. The V gene is TRBV28, the J gene TRBJ2-7; 8 nucleotides agree with TRBD2. J gave up 6 bases and V 3 bases, and 7 bases lay outside the gene matches. Germline-derived CDR1 and CDR2 are MDHEN and SYDVKM. The CDR3 is 14 residues long. CDR3 in amino acids: CASSLDRLAGEQYF. The CDR3 nucleotides are TGTGCCAGCAGTTTGGATCGGCTAGCGGGCGAGCAGTACTTC. The variable domain in full, completed from reference TRBV28 and TRBJ2-7, reads DVKVTQSSRYLVKRTGEKVFLECVQDMDHENMFWYRQDPGLGLRLIYFSYDVKMKEKGDIPEGYSVSREKKERFSLILESASTNQTSMYLCASSLDRLAGEQYFGPGTRLTVT.

This clone was observed a few times. The chain combines TRBV2 with TRBJ1-4, with D possibly TRBD1 on 5 matching bases. The germline V and J ends were trimmed by 7 bases and 4 bases, with 10 bases remaining between them. Germline CDR1 SNHLY, CDR2 FYNNEI. The CDR3 has 13 residues. The CDR3 nucleotides are TGTGCCAGCACCTCCGACAGTAATGAAAAACTGTTTTTT. Amino acids: CASTSDSNEKLFF.

The gene calls are TRBV5-8 and TRBJ2-7; D is perhaps TRBD2 (5 bases). Trimming took 0 bases from V and 3 from J, leaving 10 bases between them. The length of the CDR3 is 14 residues. Germline-derived CDR1 and CDR2 are SGHTS and YDEGEE. This CDR3 is CASSLGFGVYEQYF. The CDR3 coding sequence is TGTGCCAGCAGCTTGGGATTCGGGGTCTACGAGCAGTACTTC.

This clone has a handful of counts. The rearrangement joins TRBV12-3 or TRBV12-4 to TRBJ1-1; D not resolved. Trimming pared 9 bases from V and 2 bases from J, leaving 13 bases between. The CDR3 contains 13 residues. The DNA of the CDR3 is TGTGCCAGTGAGCGGCAGTTCAACACTGAAGCTTTCTTT. Protein product: CASERQFNTEAFF.

The CDR3 is CASSKTGLAGTRADTQYF. The DNA for the CDR3 is TGTGCCAGCAGTAAGACTGGACTAGCGGGGACGAGGGCAGATACGCAGTATTTT. The V call is TRBV27, the J call TRBJ2-3, with 12 nucleotides matching TRBD2. V shed 5 bases and J 4 bases; nucleotides not matched to a gene: 13. CDR1 MNHEY and CDR2 SMNVEV come from the germline V gene (reference sequence). The CDR3 has 18 amino acids.

V gene TRBV7-3 combines with J gene TRBJ2-7; 10 positions agree with TRBD1. The V segment lost 5 bases and the J segment 7 bases; nucleotides outside the gene matches: 8. Germline lookup yields CDR1 SGHTA and CDR2 FQGTGA. There are 14 residues in the CDR3. The CDR3 nucleotides are TGTGCCAGCAGCGCCGGACAGGGGGTGAAGGAGCAGTACTTC. This encodes CASSAGQGVKEQYF.

This clone was detected many times. The junction differs from germline at one of its ends, possibly a read error. Here the CDR3 DNA reads TGCTTAACAGGACCGAACACTGAAGCTTTCTTT. Protein sequence: CLTGPNTEAFF. V usage is TRBV28 and J usage is TRBJ1-1; maybe TRBD1 (5 bases). Germline V gene data show CDR1 as MDHEN and CDR2 as SYDVKM. The CDR3 has 11 amino acids.

The chain employs TRBV7-9 and TRBJ1-1; TRBD1 agrees at 7 bases. V gave up 5 bases and J gave up 1 base; unmatched junction bases: 13. Germline CDR1 and CDR2: SEHNR and FQNEAQ (reference sequence). This CDR3 region has 17 residues. For the CDR3, the DNA is TGTGCCAGCAGCCGGGGGAGAGGGGGCGCAGGGAACACTGAAGCTTTCTTT. Protein sequence: CASSRGRGGAGNTEAFF.

This chain joins TRBV28 and TRBJ2-7; no firm D call. The CDR3 runs to 12 residues. Between the trimmed V and J ends, which lost 5 bases and 4 bases, there was a span of 9 bases. From germline, CDR1 is MDHEN and CDR2 SYDVKM. The CDR3 nucleotides read TGTGCCAGCAGTCCCCCCGTGTACGAGCAGTACTTC. Protein: CASSPPVYEQYF.

In this sample, this clone turned up once. This sequence joins TRBV6-2 or TRBV6-3 and TRBJ2-5, with D unclear. The CDR3 spans 11 residues. Trimming cost V 6 bases and J 5 bases, with 7 bases left between them. The germline CDR1 and CDR2 sequences are MNHEY and SVGEGT. The CDR3 reads CASSPEETQYF. CDR3 in DNA: TGTGCCAGCAGCCCAGAGGAGACCCAGTACTTC.

Comments on this clone: A read error is possible here, since a much larger clone lies one base away. The chain recombines TRBV5-1 with TRBJ2-3; the D gene is possibly TRBD1 (6 bases). Germline CDR1 is SGHRS and CDR2 is YFSETQ. This CDR3 is 14 amino acids long. Trimming pared 4 bases from V and 3 bases from J, leaving 12 bases between. Here the CDR3 DNA reads TGCGCCAGCAGCATGTACAGGGAAACAGATACGCAGTATTTT. The encoded protein is CASSMYRETDTQYF. The entire variable domain, with the rest obtained from reference TRBV5-1 and TRBJ2-3, is as follows: KAGVTQTPRYLIKTRGQQVTLSCSPISGHRSVSWYQQTPGQGLQFLFEYFSETQRNKGNFPGRFSGRQFSNSRSEMNVSTLELGDSALYLCASSMYRETDTQYFGPGTRLTVL.

The chain links TRBV2 to TRBJ1-5; 9 positions agree with TRBD1. Germline CDR1 is SNHLY and CDR2 is FYNNEI. V dropped 8 bases and J dropped 5; count of bases not matched to a gene: 13. The CDR3 loop spans 16 amino acids. CDR3 sequence: CASSTAGQGSYQPQHF. CDR3 sequence (DNA): TGTGCCAGCTCTACCGCGGGACAGGGATCCTATCAGCCCCAGCATTTT.

The chain has TRBV15 and TRBJ1-1; 10 bases agree with TRBD1. CDR1 is LNHNV and CDR2 is YYDKDF in the germline V gene (reference sequence). This CDR3 is 14 amino acids long. V trimming: 6 bases; J trimming: 8 bases; junction bases outside the gene matches: 9. The CDR3 sequence: CATRTGGEGREAFF. The CDR3 DNA sequence: TGTGCCACCAGGACAGGGGGCGAGGGCCGAGAAGCTTTCTTT.

V is TRBV19 and J is TRBJ2-7, with a possible D match to TRBD2 (5 bases). V dropped 1 base and J dropped 5 bases, with 15 bases sitting between them. The CDR3 totals 15 residues. The V gene's germline CDR1 is LNHDA and CDR2 SQIVND (reference sequence). This CDR3 is CASSIGIFPGNEQYF. The CDR3 DNA reads as TGTGCCAGTAGTATAGGGATATTTCCGGGAAACGAGCAGTACTTC. The full variable domain, its missing parts supplied by reference TRBV19 and TRBJ2-7, is DGGITQSPKYLFRKEGQNVTLSCEQNLNHDAMYWYRQDPGQGLRLIYYSQIVNDFQKGDIAEGYSVSREKKESFPLTVTSAQKNPTAFYLCASSIGIFPGNEQYFGPGTRLTVT.

This clone was recorded only once. This chain links TRBV5-6 with TRBJ2-7; TRBD1 agrees at 9 bases. CDR3 length equals 15 residues. Germline CDR1 reads SGHDT; CDR2 reads YYEEEE. V dropped 4 bases and J dropped 3; count of bases not matched to a gene: 8. DNA for the CDR3: TGTGCCAGCAGCCGAAGGGACAGGGAGATCTACGAGCAGTACTTC. Its protein is CASSRRDREIYEQYF.

This chain uses TRBV2 with TRBJ1-5; D call uncertain. With 3 bases removed from V and 7 bases from J, the gap between germline ends came to 7 bases. The CDR3 sequence is 12 residues long. CDR1 SNHLY and CDR2 FYNNEI come from the germline V gene. The CDR3: CASSEVRQPQHF. CDR3 coding DNA: TGTGCCAGCAGTGAGGTGCGGCAGCCCCAGCATTTT.

The V and J genes are TRBV5-6 and TRBJ2-7; the D gene is possibly TRBD2 (5 bases). The germline CDR1 and CDR2 sequences are SGHDT and YYEEEE. The CDR3 covers 16 residues. V gave up 0 bases and J gave up 0 bases, with 13 bases separating them. For the CDR3, the DNA is TGTGCCAGCAGCTTGGCCGTAGCGACGCACTCCTACGAGCAGTACTTC. Translation: CASSLAVATHSYEQYF.

The chain carries TRBV5-1 and TRBJ1-1; 7 bases agree with TRBD1. CDR3 length equals 14 residues. With V trimmed by 7 bases and J by 5 bases, 11 bases remained unmatched. Germline lookup yields CDR1 SGHRS and CDR2 YFSETQ. The CDR3 DNA reads as TGCGCCAGCGCCAGACAGGGCGGGGAAACTGAAGCTTTCTTT. Protein product: CASARQGGETEAFF.

The J gene is TRBJ1-3, the V gene TRBV10-3, with D perhaps matching TRBD1 (5 bases). Trimming shortened V by 10 bases and J by 1 base, and 17 bases separated the two germline ends. This CDR3 comprises 15 residues. Germline assignment: CDR1 ENHRY and CDR2 SYGVKD. The CDR3 DNA sequence: TGTGCCACCTGGGGACTAGGTTTTTCTGGAAACACCATATATTTT. This gives the protein CATWGLGFSGNTIYF.